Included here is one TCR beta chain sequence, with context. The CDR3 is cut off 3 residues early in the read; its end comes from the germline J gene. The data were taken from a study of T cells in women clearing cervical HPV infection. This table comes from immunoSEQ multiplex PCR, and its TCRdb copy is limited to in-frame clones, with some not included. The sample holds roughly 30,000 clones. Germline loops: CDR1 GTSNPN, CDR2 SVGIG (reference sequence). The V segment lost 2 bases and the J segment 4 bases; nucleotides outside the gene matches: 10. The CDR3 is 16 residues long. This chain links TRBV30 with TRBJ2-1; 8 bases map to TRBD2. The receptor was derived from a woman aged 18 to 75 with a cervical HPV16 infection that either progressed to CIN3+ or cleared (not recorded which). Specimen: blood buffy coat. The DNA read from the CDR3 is TGTGCCTGGAGTAAGCCGGGACTAGAGGGATACAATGAG. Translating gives CAWSKPGLEGYNE. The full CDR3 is CAWSKPGLEGYNEQFF.